This paragraph reports one T cell receptor beta chain. Cohort assignment relied on participant-reported clinical history. The sample comes from a study of blood T cell repertoires in COVID-19. In the study overall: Material from acute and convalescent COVID-19 was sourced from the United States, Italy and Spain.

This CDR3 is built from 15 residues. V gave up 3 bases and J gave up 2 bases; unmatched junction bases: 7. The V gene's germline CDR1 is MDHEN and CDR2 SYDVKM. Original analysis: Using reference gene primer amplification, nucleated cell counts were estimated. Profiling relied on immunoSEQ multiplex PCR, and the TCRdb table lists in-frame clones only, not all of them. V and J calls and clone size come straight from that table; D and trimming were deduced from the DNA. This table holds approximately 480,000 clones, about 85% found once. This clonotype was obtained from a woman aged 18 to 35 who had recovered from COVID-19. The rearrangement links TRBV28 to TRBJ2-7, with 7 bases identical to TRBD1. The sequenced material came from PBMCs or T cells enriched from blood (not recorded which). CDR3: CASSLKGAEAYEQYF. For the CDR3, the DNA is TGTGCCAGCAGTTTGAAGGGGGCAGAGGCCTACGAGCAGTACTTC. The whole variable domain, filled in from reference TRBV28 and TRBJ2-7, reads DVKVTQSSRYLVKRTGEKVFLECVQDMDHENMFWYRQDPGLGLRLIYFSYDVKMKEKGDIPEGYSVSREKKERFSLILESASTNQTSMYLCASSLKGAEAYEQYFGPGTRLTVT.